Below are 25 T cell receptor beta chains sequenced from a single sample in a study of T-cell reconstitution after alpha-beta-depleted transplantation in children. Unique molecular identifiers were used to barcode this TCRbeta library. TCRdb reprocessed the PCR reads with MiXCR, giving one entry per CDR3 protein. The sample has about 640,000 distinct CDR3 sequences, 13% seen once; the top ten hold over 2%. The source material was PBMCs, mostly from graft donor cells, sampled 360 days after TCRalphabeta/CD19-depleted stem cell transplant. The source is a male patient between 10 and 17 years old who had a stem cell transplant for acute myeloid leukemia, so the T cells may come from the graft donor.

V usage is TRBV20-1 and J usage is TRBJ2-7; D is tentatively TRBD1 or TRBD2 (5 bases each). Trimming stripped 0 bases from V and 3 bases from J, with 15 bases between. The V gene's germline CDR1 is DFQATT and CDR2 SNEGSKA (reference sequence). This CDR3 is built from 15 residues. The chain's CDR3 is CSARDRRSGRYEQYF. The CDR3, as DNA: TGCAGTGCTAGAGATCGGAGGTCAGGGCGCTACGAGCAGTACTTC.

The V gene is TRBV7-9, the J gene TRBJ2-7; the match to TRBD2 covers 9 bases. The V and J ends lost 1 base and 12 bases, in that order; junction bases with no gene match: 10. This CDR3 contains 14 residues. Germline assignment: CDR1 SEHNR and CDR2 FQNEAQ (reference sequence). CDR3 sequence: CASSLEGTSRSWYF. As DNA, the CDR3 is TGTGCCAGCAGCTTAGAGGGGACTAGCCGTAGCTGGTACTTC.

This clonotype was observed a handful of times. CDR3 loop: CASSLYRTRNEKLFF. The CDR3 nucleotides read TGTGCCAGCAGTTTATATAGGACCCGTAATGAAAAACTGTTTTTT. The gene calls are TRBV28 and TRBJ1-4; the D is unclear. The CDR3 totals 15 residues. Germline V gene data show CDR1 as MDHEN and CDR2 as SYDVKM. V was trimmed by 1 base and J by 4 bases, leaving 10 bases between them.

The gene calls are TRBV12-3 or TRBV12-4 and TRBJ2-1; D is uncertain. V lost 6 bases, J lost 4 bases, and 16 bases lay in between. The CDR3 length is 15 residues. The CDR3 spells CASRETGPRYNEQFF. The CDR3 coding sequence is TGTGCCAGCAGGGAAACCGGACCTCGTTACAATGAGCAGTTCTTC.

The genes are TRBV7-9 and TRBJ2-1; the D gene is possibly TRBD2 (5 bases). The CDR3 spans 13 residues. V was shortened by 9 bases and J by 8 bases, with 17 bases between the two germline ends. Germline CDR1 reads SEHNR; CDR2 reads FQNEAQ (reference sequence). The CDR3 is CARGLELRDEQFF. In DNA form, the CDR3 reads TGTGCCAGGGGCTTGGAGCTGAGGGATGAGCAGTTCTTC.

This clonotype was seen only a few times. The chain recombines TRBV24-1 with TRBJ2-1, with a possible D match to TRBD1 (6 bases). The germline V gene has CDR1 KGHDR and CDR2 SFDVKD. This CDR3 is built from 17 residues. V was clipped by 4 bases and J by 0 bases, with 15 bases between them. CDR3 protein: CATSDSWGRSSYNEQFF. CDR3 in DNA: TGTGCCACCAGTGACAGCTGGGGGCGGAGCTCCTACAATGAGCAGTTCTTC.

A few counts support this clonotype. The gene calls are TRBV4-2 and TRBJ1-1; weak D call: TRBD1 (6 bases). Deletions cut 2 bases from V and 0 bases from J, with 16 bases between. CDR3 length: 17 residues. Per the germline V gene, CDR1 is LGHNA and CDR2 is YNFKEQ. CDR3 nucleotide sequence: TGTGCCAGCAGCCAACCGGGCGCCAGGGGTTTGAACACTGAAGCTTTCTTT. This gives the protein CASSQPGARGLNTEAFF.

This clonotype was recorded a few times. This rearrangement joins TRBV4-2 to TRBJ2-5; 9 nucleotides line up with TRBD1. V lost 4 bases to trimming and J lost 4 bases; unmatched junction nucleotides: 13. In germline, CDR1 is LGHNA, CDR2 YNFKEQ. The CDR3 length is 17 residues. CDR3 DNA sequence: TGTGCCAGCAGCCGCCTACAGGGGGCAAGGGGTAGAGAGACCCAGTACTTC. Protein product: CASSRLQGARGRETQYF.

This clonotype was picked up a small number of times. This rearrangement joins TRBV15 to TRBJ2-7, with a tentative D call TRBD2 (5 bases). The germline V and J ends were trimmed by 7 bases and 5 bases, with 9 bases remaining between them. This CDR3 is 11 amino acids long. Looked up from germline, CDR1 is LNHNV and CDR2 is YYDKDF (reference sequence). The CDR3 sequence: CATTAGHEQYF. The CDR3 DNA reads TGTGCCACCACCGCGGGTCACGAGCAGTACTTC.

This clonotype was detected ten times or more. This CDR3 reads CSAIGQGDTEAFF. CDR3 DNA: TGCAGTGCTATCGGACAGGGTGACACTGAAGCTTTCTTT. The J gene is TRBJ1-1, the V gene TRBV20-1; TRBD1 agrees at 8 bases. V dropped 4 bases and J dropped 3; count of bases not matched to a gene: 4. The CDR3 has 13 amino acids. The germline V gene has CDR1 DFQATT and CDR2 SNEGSKA (reference sequence).

The chain employs TRBV7-3 and TRBJ2-3, with D hard to call. The V end lost 4 bases, the J end lost 6 bases, and 20 bases lay between the germline ends. CDR1 is SGHTA and CDR2 is FQGTGA in the germline V gene. CDR3 size: 16 residues. CDR3 nucleotides: TGTGCCAGCAGCTCCCATAGTGGGCTGCTCAGGGATACGCAGTATTTT. It codes for CASSSHSGLLRDTQYF. The full variable domain, completed using reference TRBV7-3 and TRBJ2-3, is GAGVSQTPSNKVTEKGKYVELRCDPISGHTALYWYRQSLGQGPEFLIYFQGTGAADDSGLPNDRFFAVRPEGSVSTLKIQRTERGDSAVYLCASSSHSGLLRDTQYFGPGTRLTVL.

This clonotype was seen at least ten times. The chain recombines TRBV7-6 with TRBJ2-7; 10 nucleotides agree with TRBD2. Germline V gives CDR1 SGHVS, CDR2 FNYEAQ. This CDR3 is built from 16 residues. Trimming cost V 2 bases and J 4 bases; bases outside gene matches: 8. The CDR3 nucleotides are TGTGCCAGCAGCTTAAGCCCTAGCGGGAGAGAATACGAGCAGTACTTC. This sequence encodes CASSLSPSGREYEQYF.

This clonotype has a handful of counts. The V gene is TRBV29-1, the J gene TRBJ2-7; TRBD1 matches at 8 bases. V shed 5 bases, J shed 2 bases, and the junction held 5 bases outside the gene matches. CDR1 and CDR2 from the germline V gene are SQVTM and ANQGSEA. This CDR3 has 13 residues. The CDR3, as DNA: TGCAGCGTTACCGGACAGGGAGCCTACGAGCAGTACTTC. Its translation is CSVTGQGAYEQYF.

In its sample, this clonotype was seen a few times. The chain links TRBV7-2 to TRBJ2-7; D not resolved. The CDR3 length is 15 residues. The V and J ends lost 1 base and 0 bases respectively, with 10 bases between them. CDR1 and CDR2 (germline): SGHTA, FQGNSA. The CDR3 DNA reads TGTGCCAGCAGCTTAGATTTATGGTCCTCCTACGAGCAGTACTTC. This encodes CASSLDLWSSYEQYF. Using reference TRBV7-2 and TRBJ2-7 for the parts outside the CDR3, the full variable domain is GAGVSQSPSNKVTEKGKDVELRCDPISGHTALYWYRQSLGQGLEFLIYFQGNSAPDKSGLPSDRFSAERTGGSVSTLTIQRTQQEDSAVYLCASSLDLWSSYEQYFGPGTRLTVT.

This clonotype was seen ten or more times. The V gene is TRBV7-3, the J gene TRBJ2-7, with TRBD2 matching over 7 bases. Germline CDR1 SGHTA, CDR2 FQGTGA. This CDR3 comprises 14 residues. With V trimmed by 2 bases and J by 2 bases, 3 bases remained unmatched. The chain's CDR3 is CASSLLSGPYEQYF. DNA for the CDR3: TGTGCCAGCAGCTTACTTAGCGGGCCCTACGAGCAGTACTTC.

This clonotype occurred many times. The gene calls are TRBV10-2 and TRBJ2-2; 7 bases are shared with TRBD1. Germline CDR1 is WSHSY and CDR2 is SAAADI. The CDR3 has 12 residues. The V and J ends lost 6 bases and 6 bases, in that order; junction bases with no gene match: 1. Here the CDR3 reads CASRGGPGELFF. DNA of the CDR3: TGCGCCAGCAGAGGGGGCCCCGGGGAGCTGTTTTTT.

This clonotype came up a few times. The gene calls are TRBV20-1 and TRBJ1-4; no clear D. Trimming took off 4 bases at V and 10 bases at J, with 16 bases between the two ends. This CDR3 spans 13 amino acids. Germline CDR1 is DFQATT and CDR2 is SNEGSKA (reference sequence). Written as DNA, the CDR3 is TGCAGTGCTAAGGCGCCTACAATTACAAAACTGTTTTTT. As protein: CSAKAPTITKLFF.

The V call is TRBV7-9, the J call TRBJ2-1; D is possibly TRBD2 (5 bases). Trimming cost V 5 bases and J 0 bases, with 14 bases left between them. Germline V gene sequence: CDR1 SEHNR, CDR2 FQNEAQ (reference sequence). The CDR3 covers 16 residues. The chain's CDR3 is CASSPTMPSSYNEQFF. As DNA, the CDR3 is TGTGCCAGCAGCCCGACTATGCCCTCCTCCTACAATGAGCAGTTCTTC.

V is TRBV27 and J is TRBJ2-2; 7 nucleotides agree with TRBD2. CDR1 and CDR2 from the germline V gene are MNHEY and SMNVEV (reference sequence). This CDR3 is 15 amino acids long. V was pared by 2 bases and J by 6 bases, with 6 bases of the junction left unmatched. The CDR3 DNA follows: TGTGCCAGCAGTTTAATAGGGAGGGGATCCGGGGAGCTGTTTTTT. Its translation: CASSLIGRGSGELFF.

The chain joins TRBV28 to TRBJ2-2, with D unclear. Between the trimmed V and J ends, which lost 3 bases and 3 bases, there was a span of 14 bases. The germline gives CDR1 MDHEN, CDR2 SYDVKM. The CDR3 consists of 16 residues. CDR3 bases: TGTGCCAGCAGTTTCATACTCAAGGGATACACCGGGGAGCTGTTTTTT. It specifies CASSFILKGYTGELFF.

This clonotype occurred a few times. The CDR3 nucleotides are TGCAGCGGATCCATACCGCTTGTGCAGTTCTTC. Its translation: CSGSIPLVQFF. The gene calls are TRBV29-1 and TRBJ2-1, with D hard to call. This CDR3 spans 11 amino acids. Germline values: CDR1 SQVTM, CDR2 ANQGSEA. V was shortened by 7 bases and J by 12 bases, with 16 bases between the two germline ends.

This clonotype was counted a few times. The chain has TRBV5-5 and TRBJ1-2; perhaps TRBD1 as D (6 bases). The CDR3 is 15 residues long. V was trimmed by 4 bases and J by 2 bases, leaving 15 bases between them. Germline V gives CDR1 SGHKS, CDR2 YYEKEE (reference sequence). DNA of the CDR3: TGTGCCAGCAGCCCCCCGACAGGAAACAACTATGGCTACACCTTC. It codes for CASSPPTGNNYGYTF.

The J gene is TRBJ2-7, the V gene TRBV28; D is unresolved. The CDR3 length is 13 residues. Trimming shortened V by 7 bases and J by 2 bases, and 12 bases separated the two germline ends. CDR1 MDHEN and CDR2 SYDVKM come from the germline V gene. The CDR3 protein is CASTYSPPYEQYF. For the CDR3, the DNA is TGTGCCAGCACGTATTCTCCTCCCTACGAGCAGTACTTC.

This clonotype was found many times. The chain links TRBV28 to TRBJ2-3; 10 bases map to TRBD2. Germline lookup yields CDR1 MDHEN and CDR2 SYDVKM. CDR3 length: 15 amino acids. The V segment lost 3 bases and the J segment 4 bases; nucleotides outside the gene matches: 4. The CDR3 bases are TGTGCCAGCAGTTTCTGGCTAGCGGGAGCAGATACGCAGTATTTT. Protein: CASSFWLAGADTQYF.

This chain's CDR3 is CATSDFGTSTVNEQFF. CDR3 nucleotides: TGTGCCACCAGTGATTTCGGGACTAGCACCGTGAATGAGCAGTTCTTC. This chain uses TRBV24-1 with TRBJ2-1, with 9 nucleotides matching TRBD2. Germline V CDR1 and CDR2: KGHDR, SFDVKD. The CDR3 contains 16 residues. V shed 1 base and J 7 bases; nucleotides not matched to a gene: 7.